The rows below give T cell receptor beta chains drawn from one sample of a study of blood T cells in healthy people across ages. Each CDR3 protein is one row after TCRdb ran MiXCR on the 5' RACE reads. The sample has roughly 830,000 distinct CDR3 sequences, around 62% seen once. The sequenced material came from blood. The origin of the receptors is a man aged 25 to 40 in good health. Both conserved end residues are part of each CDR3. A D gene is named only where the DNA matches it firmly.

>TRBD1|TRBV2|TRBJ1-1
CASSPAGPQGTEAFF
>TRBD2|TRBV4-3|TRBJ2-1
CASSQEKRGENEQFF
>NA|TRBV5-1|TRBJ2-7
CASSLKRYAGPSYEQYF
>NA|TRBV28|TRBJ2-6
CASSRYSSGANVLTF
>NA|TRBV4-3|TRBJ1-2
CASSQDAGTYYGYTF
>TRBD1|TRBV29-1|TRBJ1-2
CSVRTGNNYGYTF
>NA|TRBV10-3|TRBJ2-7
CAISEGGPEQYF
>NA|TRBV20-1|TRBJ1-5
CSARRSNQPQHF
>NA|TRBV27|TRBJ2-7
CASSLRDGYEQYF
>NA|TRBV6-2/TRBV6-3|TRBJ1-2
CASSYSRFWTNYGYTF
>NA|TRBV6-1|TRBJ1-2
CASSEVGSTYGYTF
>NA|TRBV6-5|NA
CASSPGPHPSQETQYF
>NA|TRBV5-6|TRBJ2-7
CASSPLGGPSYEQYF
>TRBD1|TRBV20-1|TRBJ1-6
CSGGSGGNSPLHF
>NA|TRBV28|TRBJ1-5
CASSSLTASPSSPQHF
>NA|TRBV7-2|TRBJ2-3
CASSLGGRDTDTQYF
>TRBD1|TRBV10-3|TRBJ2-6
CAISESDRGWGGANVLTF
>NA|TRBV6-6|TRBJ2-7
CASTGDSYEQYF